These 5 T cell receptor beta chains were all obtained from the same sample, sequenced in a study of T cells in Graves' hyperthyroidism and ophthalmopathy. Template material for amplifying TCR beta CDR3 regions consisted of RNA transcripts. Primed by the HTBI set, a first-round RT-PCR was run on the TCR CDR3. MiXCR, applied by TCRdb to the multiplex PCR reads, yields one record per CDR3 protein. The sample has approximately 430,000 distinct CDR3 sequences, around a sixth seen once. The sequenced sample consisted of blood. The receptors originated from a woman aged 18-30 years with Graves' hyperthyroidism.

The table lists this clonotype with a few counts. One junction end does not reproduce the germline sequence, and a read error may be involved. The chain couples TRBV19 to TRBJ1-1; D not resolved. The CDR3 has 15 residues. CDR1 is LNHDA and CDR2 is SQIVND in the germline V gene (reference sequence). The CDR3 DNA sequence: TGTGCGAGTACCCGGACTGGTACCTTGAACACTGAAGCTTTCTTT. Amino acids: CASTRTGTLNTEAFF.

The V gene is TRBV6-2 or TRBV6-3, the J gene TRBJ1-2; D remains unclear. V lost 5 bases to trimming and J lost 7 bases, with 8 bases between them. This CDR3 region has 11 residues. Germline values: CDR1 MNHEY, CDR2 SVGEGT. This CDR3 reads CASSRSAGYTF. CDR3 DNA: TGTGCCAGCAGTAGATCCGCTGGCTACACCTTC.

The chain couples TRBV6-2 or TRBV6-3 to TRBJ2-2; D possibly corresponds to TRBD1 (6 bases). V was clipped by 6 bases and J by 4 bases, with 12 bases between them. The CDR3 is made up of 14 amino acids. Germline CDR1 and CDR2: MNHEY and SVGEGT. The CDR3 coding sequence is TGTGCCAGCAGGACAGGCCCATTCACCGGGGAGCTGTTTTTT. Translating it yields CASRTGPFTGELFF.

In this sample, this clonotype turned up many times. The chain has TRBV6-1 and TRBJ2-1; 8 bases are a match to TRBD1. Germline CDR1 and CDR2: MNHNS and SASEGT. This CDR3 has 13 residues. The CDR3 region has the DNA TGTGCAGTTTGGCAGGGGGCAGTGAATGAGCAGTTCTTC. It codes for CAVWQGAVNEQFF.

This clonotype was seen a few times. In DNA form, the CDR3 reads TGTGCCAGCAGCTCCCGACAGGGGGATAACACAGATACGCAGTATTTT. This encodes CASSSRQGDNTDTQYF. This chain connects TRBV5-6 to TRBJ2-3; TRBD1 aligns across 9 bases. V shed 3 bases and J 2 bases; nucleotides not matched to a gene: 7. This CDR3 region has 16 residues. Germline V lookup: CDR1 SGHDT, CDR2 YYEEEE.